The 22 T cell receptor beta chains below all came from one sample that was sequenced in a study of blood T cell repertoires in COVID-19. Produced via immunoSEQ multiplex PCR; TCRdb's table is partial and in-frame only. The top ten clones hold 0.95% to 1.5% of a sample with over 75,000 clones, roughly 82% of them seen once. Sequencing was performed on peripheral blood. These receptors were collected from a woman aged 80 or over with acute or convalescent COVID-19.

This chain uses TRBV7-2 with TRBJ2-1; 10 bases match TRBD1. The CDR3 length is 17 residues. From germline, CDR1 is SGHTA and CDR2 FQGNSA. With 4 bases clipped from V and 2 bases from J, the junction kept 8 bases outside the gene matches. The CDR3 sequence is CASSSPGGQGPYNEQFF. The DNA for the CDR3 is TGTGCCAGCAGCTCTCCGGGGGGACAGGGGCCCTACAATGAGCAGTTCTTC.

This clone came up once. V usage is TRBV3-1 (or the pseudogene TRBV3-2) and J usage is TRBJ2-2; the match to TRBD2 covers 11 bases. In germline, CDR1 is LGHDT, CDR2 YNNKEL (reference sequence). J gave up 5 bases and V 5 bases, and 4 bases lay outside the gene matches. The CDR3 length is 15 residues. The CDR3: CASSATSGGTGELFF. The CDR3 DNA sequence: TGTGCCAGCAGCGCAACTAGCGGGGGTACCGGGGAGCTGTTTTTT.

This chain connects TRBV7-9 to TRBJ2-2; 7 nucleotides match TRBD2. The CDR3 sequence is 13 residues long. J gave up 3 bases and V 11 bases, and 6 bases lay outside the gene matches. Germline V gene sequence: CDR1 SEHNR, CDR2 FQNEAQ (reference sequence). The CDR3 DNA sequence: TGTGCCGGCGCCCGGGGGGACACCGGGGAGCTGTTTTTT. Translation gives CAGARGDTGELFF.

The rearrangement links TRBV19 to TRBJ1-1, with D perhaps matching TRBD1 (5 bases). This CDR3 is 14 amino acids long. CDR1 and CDR2 from the germline V gene are LNHDA and SQIVND (reference sequence). V lost 5 bases, J lost 1 base, and 11 bases lay in between. The CDR3 sequence is CASSSRAPNTEAFF. The DNA of the CDR3 is TGTGCCAGTAGTTCCAGGGCGCCGAACACTGAAGCTTTCTTT.

The chain combines TRBV5-1 with TRBJ2-7; TRBD1 agrees at 7 bases. Germline CDR1 and CDR2: SGHRS and YFSETQ. The length of the CDR3 is 15 residues. Trimming cost V 7 bases and J 2 bases; bases outside gene matches: 12. The CDR3 region has the DNA TGCGCCAGCGCAACCGGGACAGCATCCGCCTACGAGCAGTACTTC. It codes for CASATGTASAYEQYF.

The CDR3 sequence: CASSPTGQMYGYTF. The CDR3 DNA reads as TGTGCCAGCAGTCCGACGGGACAGATGTATGGCTACACCTTC. The chain uses TRBV6-5 and TRBJ1-2, with 7 bases fitting TRBD1. This CDR3 has 14 amino acids. The J segment lost 5 bases and the V segment lost 5 bases, leaving 8 bases of the junction unmatched. CDR1 is MNHEY and CDR2 is SVGAGI in the germline V gene.

The chain uses TRBV19 and TRBJ1-1; no firm D call. Germline V gene lookup returns CDR1 LNHDA and CDR2 SQIVND (reference sequence). Trimming shortened V by 10 bases and J by 1 base, and 19 bases separated the two germline ends. The CDR3 is 15 residues long. The chain's CDR3 is CATQTDSYGNTEAFF. The DNA of the CDR3 is TGTGCCACACAGACCGATTCTTACGGGAACACTGAAGCTTTCTTT.

V and J are TRBV4-1 and TRBJ2-1, with a possible D match to TRBD2 (6 bases). V lost 0 bases, J lost 3 bases, and 12 bases lay in between. Per germline, CDR1 MGHRA and CDR2 YSYEKL. CDR3 length equals 16 residues. CDR3 sequence (DNA): TGCGCCAGCAGCCAAGATCAGAGCGGGTTCTACAATGAGCAGTTCTTC. Translated, it gives CASSQDQSGFYNEQFF.

The chain recombines TRBV3-1 (or the pseudogene TRBV3-2) with TRBJ2-5; D not certain. Germline V gene lookup returns CDR1 LGHDT and CDR2 YNNKEL (reference sequence). Trimming removed 4 bases at V and 1 base at J, with 16 bases between. The CDR3 has 16 amino acids. CDR3 DNA sequence: TGTGCCAGCAGCCTAAACCTTGGTGGTAGCCAAGAGACCCAGTACTTC. This encodes CASSLNLGGSQETQYF.

The V call is TRBV7-3, the J call TRBJ1-6, with D possibly matching TRBD1 (6 bases). Trimming took off 1 base at V and 8 bases at J, with 15 bases between the two ends. From germline, CDR1 is SGHTA and CDR2 FQGTGA. The CDR3 has 16 amino acids. As DNA, the CDR3 is TGTGCCAGCAGCTTAAGTCTCCAGGGGAGTGATTCACCCCTCCACTTT. This gives the protein CASSLSLQGSDSPLHF. Drawing the rest from reference TRBV7-3 and TRBJ1-6, the complete variable domain is GAGVSQTPSNKVTEKGKYVELRCDPISGHTALYWYRQSLGQGPEFLIYFQGTGAADDSGLPNDRFFAVRPEGSVSTLKIQRTERGDSAVYLCASSLSLQGSDSPLHFGNGTRLTVT.

The table lists this clone with a few counts. This sequence joins TRBV6-2 or TRBV6-3 and TRBJ2-7; D gene uncertain. V was pared by 2 bases and J by 6 bases, with 20 bases between. The CDR3 spans 16 residues. The germline V gene encodes CDR1 MNHEY and CDR2 SVGEGT. In nucleotides, the CDR3 is TGTGCCAGCAGTTACCCGAGCCGGTCCCCTCCGGGCGAGCAGTACTTC. Protein sequence: CASSYPSRSPPGEQYF.

The chain combines TRBV3-1 (or the pseudogene TRBV3-2) with TRBJ2-1, with 9 bases lining up with TRBD2. V dropped 6 bases and J dropped 8; count of bases not matched to a gene: 11. The germline V gene has CDR1 LGHDT and CDR2 YNNKEL (reference sequence). The CDR3 loop spans 15 amino acids. CDR3 in amino acids: CASSHSGSPSHEQFF. In nucleotides, the CDR3 is TGTGCCAGCAGTCATAGCGGGAGTCCGTCACATGAGCAGTTCTTC.

This clone was observed a handful of times. The chain employs TRBV14 and TRBJ2-3; TRBD2 matches at 8 bases. The V gene's germline CDR1 is SGHDN and CDR2 FVKESK. Unmatched junction bases numbered 9, after V lost 4 bases and J lost 3 bases. This CDR3 is built from 16 residues. CDR3 sequence reads: CASSPWTSRGTDTQYF. CDR3 nucleotide sequence: TGTGCCAGCAGCCCTTGGACTAGCAGAGGGACAGATACGCAGTATTTT.

The rearrangement joins TRBV3-1 (or the pseudogene TRBV3-2) to TRBJ1-6; no clear D. Germline CDR1 LGHDT, CDR2 YNNKEL (reference sequence). The CDR3 runs to 13 residues. Between the trimmed V and J ends, which lost 0 bases and 7 bases, there was a span of 4 bases. CDR3 loop: CASSQDINSPLHF. The DNA of the CDR3 is TGTGCCAGCAGCCAAGACATCAATTCACCCCTCCACTTT.

The chain carries TRBV19 and TRBJ2-6; the D gene is possibly TRBD1 (6 bases). The CDR3 is 16 residues long. V lost 4 bases and J 2 bases, leaving 12 bases between the germline ends. Germline V gives CDR1 LNHDA, CDR2 SQIVND (reference sequence). The CDR3 sequence is CASSRNRDAGANVLTF. CDR3 nucleotides: TGTGCCAGTAGTAGGAACAGGGATGCTGGGGCCAACGTCCTGACTTTC.

V is TRBV4-2 and J is TRBJ2-1; 10 bases are a match to TRBD2. Trimming took 3 bases from V and 4 from J; bases not matched to a gene: 6. The germline gives CDR1 LGHNA, CDR2 YNFKEQ. The CDR3 has 16 residues. This chain's CDR3 is CASSHPSGSRYNEQFF. The CDR3 nucleotides are TGTGCCAGCAGCCATCCTAGCGGGAGTAGGTACAATGAGCAGTTCTTC.

This clone has only a few counts. CDR3 loop: CASSSPTGLAPYEQYF. DNA for the CDR3: TGTGCCAGCAGTTCGCCTACGGGACTAGCGCCGTACGAGCAGTACTTC. V gene TRBV28 combines with J gene TRBJ2-7; 10 bases agree with TRBD2. Germline loops: CDR1 MDHEN, CDR2 SYDVKM. The CDR3 has 16 amino acids. V was clipped by 4 bases and J by 4 bases; unmatched bases: 10. The variable domain in full, with the rest retrieved from reference TRBV28 and TRBJ2-7, is DVKVTQSSRYLVKRTGEKVFLECVQDMDHENMFWYRQDPGLGLRLIYFSYDVKMKEKGDIPEGYSVSREKKERFSLILESASTNQTSMYLCASSSPTGLAPYEQYFGPGTRLTVT.

This clone has a handful of counts. This chain uses TRBV27 with TRBJ1-2, with unresolved D. The CDR3 runs 15 residues. The V gene's germline CDR1 is MNHEY and CDR2 SMNVEV (reference sequence). V lost 2 bases, J lost 2 bases, and 12 bases lay in between. The CDR3 loop reads CASSLQASSNYGYTF. The CDR3 DNA is TGTGCCAGCAGTTTACAGGCTTCCTCCAACTATGGCTACACCTTC.

The chain links TRBV5-1 to TRBJ2-3; the match to TRBD2 covers 12 bases. Trimming at V came to 7 bases and at J to 3 bases, leaving 9 bases not matched to a gene. The CDR3 sequence is 16 residues long. CDR1 SGHRS and CDR2 YFSETQ come from the germline V gene. For the CDR3, the DNA is TGCGCCAGCGGCTCTACTAGCGGGGGGAGGACAGATACGCAGTATTTT. Its translation is CASGSTSGGRTDTQYF.

The genes are TRBV7-9 and TRBJ2-1, with 11 bases lining up with TRBD1. CDR1 is SEHNR and CDR2 is FQNEAQ in the germline V gene (reference sequence). The trim removed 8 bases at V and 6 bases at J, leaving 3 bases unmatched. CDR3 length: 13 amino acids. The CDR3 nucleotides read TGTGCCAGCTACGGGACAGGGGGCAATGAGCAGTTCTTC. Amino acid sequence: CASYGTGGNEQFF.

V usage is TRBV6-5 and J usage is TRBJ1-2; D uncertain. The CDR3 sequence is 12 residues long. The germline V gene encodes CDR1 MNHEY and CDR2 SVGAGI. Trimming removed 7 bases from V and 5 bases from J, with 11 bases in between. CDR3 sequence reads: CASNRVEYGYTF. The CDR3 coding sequence is TGTGCCAGCAATCGGGTGGAATATGGCTACACCTTC.

J is TRBJ2-1 and V is TRBV3-1 (or the pseudogene TRBV3-2), with 11 positions matching TRBD1. This CDR3 contains 17 residues. V was pared by 4 bases and J by 6 bases, with 11 bases of the junction left unmatched. The V gene's germline CDR1 is LGHDT and CDR2 YNNKEL (reference sequence). The CDR3 loop is CASSLGTGGLSSNEQFF. In DNA form, the CDR3 reads TGTGCCAGCAGCCTTGGGACAGGGGGTCTGTCATCCAATGAGCAGTTCTTC.